Below are 5 T cell receptor beta chains sequenced from a single sample in a study of CXCR3-negative and CXCR3-positive naive CD8 T cells. The TRB cDNA libraries were prepared by 5' RACE with UMI labels. TCRdb processed the 5' RACE reads again and assigns one entry to each CDR3 protein, with no DNA. The ten most abundant clones cover around 1.9% of a sample with tens of thousands of distinct CDR3 sequences. Specimen: naive CXCR3- CD8+ T cells from blood. The sample's subset: CD45RO-CCR7+CD27+CD95- naive CD8+ T cells lacking CXCR3 (TNR3-). These receptor sequences come from a human donor in good health. Some clones in this sample may be carry-over from other donors' samples.

V gene TRBV11-3 combines with J gene TRBJ2-2; absent DNA, TCRdb's TRBD1 call cannot be checked. This CDR3 has 16 amino acids. Germline V gives CDR1 SGHNT, CDR2 YENEEA. Here the CDR3 reads CASSILTGGYTGELFF.

The genes are TRBV29-1 and TRBJ2-1; TCRdb lists TRBD1, though no DNA is available to test this call. CDR1 is SQVTM, CDR2 ANQGSEA, per germline. This CDR3 has 13 amino acids. CDR3 residues: CSVRGGSYNEQFF.

J is TRBJ2-2 and V is TRBV27; TCRdb's D call of TRBD1 is untestable without DNA. Germline V CDR1 and CDR2: MNHEY, SMNVEV (reference sequence). This CDR3 comprises 13 residues. CDR3 amino acids: CASSFDRIGELFF.

The CDR3: CSVEGGVGVPTDTQYF. The gene calls are TRBV29-1 and TRBJ2-3; TCRdb gives TRBD1 as the D gene, but with no DNA this cannot be confirmed. Per germline, CDR1 SQVTM and CDR2 ANQGSEA. The CDR3 is made up of 16 amino acids.

The chain couples TRBV29-1 to TRBJ2-3; TCRdb gives TRBD2 as the D gene, but with no DNA this cannot be confirmed. The CDR3 totals 14 residues. Germline CDR1 reads SQVTM; CDR2 reads ANQGSEA. CDR3 region: CSVAGRARGDTQYF.